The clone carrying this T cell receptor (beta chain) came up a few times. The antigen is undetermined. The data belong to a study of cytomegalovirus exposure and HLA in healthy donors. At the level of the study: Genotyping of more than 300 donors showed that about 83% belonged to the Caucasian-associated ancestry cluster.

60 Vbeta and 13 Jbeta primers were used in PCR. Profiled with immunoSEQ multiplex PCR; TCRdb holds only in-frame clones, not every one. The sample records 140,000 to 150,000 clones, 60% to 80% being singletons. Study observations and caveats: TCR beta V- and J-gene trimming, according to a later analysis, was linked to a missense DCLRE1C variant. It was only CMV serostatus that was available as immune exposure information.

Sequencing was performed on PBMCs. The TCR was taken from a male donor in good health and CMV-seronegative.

The CDR3 here is CASSLLGTGKFETQYF. The CDR3 DNA sequence: TGTGCCAGCAGCCTACTTGGGACAGGGAAATTTGAGACCCAGTACTTC. The rearrangement uses TRBV27 and TRBJ2-5; 9 positions agree with TRBD1. Unmatched junction bases numbered 13, after V lost 6 bases and J lost 5 bases. In germline, CDR1 is MNHEY, CDR2 SMNVEV (reference sequence). This CDR3 contains 16 residues.